This record covers a single T cell receptor (beta chain). The antigen remains unidentified. The data were taken from a study of vaccination effects on CD4 cells after COVID-19. The CDR3 is 17 residues long. V trimming: 2 bases; J trimming: 4 bases; junction bases outside the gene matches: 8. Germline V gives CDR1 ENHRY, CDR2 SYGVKD. Sequenced by immunoSEQ multiplex PCR; TCRdb stores in-frame clones only, minus some. The top ten clones hold approximately 12% of a sample with about 22,000 clones, about three quarters of them seen once. Under the ViraFEST assay, PBMC were stimulated with viral peptide pools so that antigen-specific CD4+ T cells expanded. Sequencing was performed afterwards. Cells that had been cultured for 10 days were the source of isolated CD4+ T cells. Each vaccine recipient was nucleocapsid antibody negative and had no prior SARS-CoV-2 infection. Half the medium was replaced with IL-2 medium on days 3 and 7.

The sequence was obtained from a human donor who received a COVID-19 vaccine. Material: CD4+ T cells from PBMCs cultured with HCoV-229E spike peptides, obtained before COVID-19 vaccination. The rearrangement joins TRBV10-3 to TRBJ2-2; the match to TRBD1 covers 9 bases. The CDR3 region has the DNA TGTGCCATCAGTGAGGTTAGACAGGGGGTGCGCACCGGGGAGCTGTTTTTT. This codes for CAISEVRQGVRTGELFF.